One T cell receptor beta chain is described in this entry. Its antigen is still unknown. These data come from a study of T cell responses to AZD1222 COVID-19 vaccine. General observations from the study: Only six people who got AZD1222 tested seropositive at baseline. Spike was spanned by vaccine-associated CD4 TCRs, with dominance at 160-218 and 743-854. Clonal diversity was possibly underestimated, and white British individuals and females predominated among donors.

CDR3 size: 15 residues. Germline V gene lookup returns CDR1 SNHLY and CDR2 FYNNEI. V gave up 4 bases and J gave up 0 bases, with 10 bases separating them. Libraries were prepared by immunoSEQ multiplex PCR; TCRdb keeps only in-frame clonotypes and omits some of them. Among 130,000 or so clones listed, 85% to 90% were seen once. The TCR sequence derives from an adult in good health. Sequenced here: peripheral blood, sampled on day 0 of AZD1222 vaccination. The rearrangement joins TRBV2 to TRBJ1-3; D uncertain. The CDR3 loop reads CASSATGFSGNTIYF. In DNA, the CDR3 is TGTGCCAGCAGTGCGACGGGGTTCTCTGGAAACACCATATATTTT.